This TCR beta chain was captured by sequencing in a study of T-cell memory formation after mild COVID-19. This clonotype occurred many times. This CDR3 is built from 14 residues. V shed 4 bases and J shed 4 bases, with 10 bases lying between them. The germline gives CDR1 LGHDT, CDR2 YNNKEL (reference sequence). 5'RACE with constant-segment primers built TCRalpha and TCRbeta cDNA libraries with UMIs. Each CDR3 protein gets one entry after TCRdb re-called the 5' RACE reads with MiXCR. The sample includes about 430,000 distinct CDR3 sequences, more than 15% of them seen just once. The clonotype comes from a man aged 18 to 29 who had mild COVID-19 (a few samples of this study predate the infection). Cell type and time point are not known. Sample: PBMCs or a T cell subset sorted from them (not recorded which). The chain recombines TRBV3-1 with TRBJ2-2; D tentatively fits TRBD1 or TRBD2 (6 bases each). In DNA form, the CDR3 reads TGTGCCAGCAGCCGTGGAGGGGGCACCGGGGAGCTGTTTTTT. Protein: CASSRGGGTGELFF.